The 32 T cell receptor beta chains below come from one sample, sequenced in a study of blood T cells in healthy people across ages. The second PCR ran about 7 to 12 cycles with a sample-barcoded 5' primer and J-beta primers. In TCRdb, the 5' RACE reads were re-called with MiXCR into one record per CDR3 protein. The repertoire has over a million distinct CDR3 sequences, around 43% of them found once; the top ten carry approximately 19%. Sample: blood. These TCRs come from a woman in her sixties in good health.

The rearrangement uses TRBV3-1 and TRBJ1-1, with a weak D call TRBD1 (5 bases). CDR1 LGHDT and CDR2 YNNKEL come from the germline V gene (reference sequence). The CDR3 length is 17 residues. Trimming took off 4 bases at V and 4 bases at J, with 22 bases between the two ends. The CDR3 DNA reads TGTGCCAGCAGCCCCCGCCAGGGTAAGGGCTTGGGCACTGAAGCTTTCTTT. Protein: CASSPRQGKGLGTEAFF.

This clonotype was seen only a few times. The chain recombines TRBV9 with TRBJ2-4, with 10 bases identical to TRBD1. The J call may not be correct, given that the DNA end is closer to TRBJ2-7. This CDR3 has 16 residues. Germline V gene data show CDR1 as SGDLS and CDR2 as YYNGEE. In nucleotides, the CDR3 is TGTGCCAGCAGCGTAGTTAAGGGACAGGGGATCCACGAGCAGTACTTC. Protein product: CASSVVKGQGIHEQYF.

There are many counts of this clonotype. This CDR3 is CSASPNQETQYF. CDR3 bases: TGCAGTGCTAGCCCTAACCAAGAGACCCAGTACTTC. The V gene is TRBV20-1, the J gene TRBJ2-5; the D is unclear. Per germline, CDR1 DFQATT and CDR2 SNEGSKA (reference sequence). Deletions cut 3 bases from V and 0 bases from J, with 5 bases between. This CDR3 has 12 amino acids.

This clonotype came up once. V usage is TRBV7-9 and J usage is TRBJ2-1; no clear D gene. This CDR3 is 15 amino acids long. Trimming took 1 base from V and 12 from J, leaving 19 bases between them. In germline, CDR1 is SEHNR, CDR2 FQNEAQ (reference sequence). In DNA, the CDR3 is TGTGCCAGCAGCTTAGTATCAGGATCCGCAGATACGCAGTTCTTC. This sequence encodes CASSLVSGSADTQFF.

This chain links TRBV20-1 with TRBJ1-6; 7 nucleotides align to TRBD1. V gave up 2 bases and J gave up 7 bases; unmatched junction bases: 11. Germline CDR1 DFQATT, CDR2 SNEGSKA (reference sequence). This CDR3 is built from 16 residues. CDR3 DNA sequence: TGCAGTGCTAGACCGACCGGGACAGCCACCAATTCACCCCTCCACTTT. Translated, it gives CSARPTGTATNSPLHF.

This clonotype was picked up many times. This sequence joins TRBV3-1 and TRBJ2-5; D not certain. The CDR3 sequence is 12 residues long. Germline V gene sequence: CDR1 LGHDT, CDR2 YNNKEL (reference sequence). V lost 4 bases, J lost 6 bases, and 9 bases lay in between. This CDR3 is CASSPPAKTQYF. In nucleotides, the CDR3 is TGTGCCAGCAGCCCCCCCGCCAAGACCCAGTACTTC.

This rearrangement joins TRBV2 to TRBJ2-3, with D possibly being TRBD2 (6 bases). The CDR3 contains 15 residues. Germline-derived CDR1 and CDR2 are SNHLY and FYNNEI. Trimming removed 3 bases at V and 6 bases at J, with 16 bases between. The CDR3, as DNA: TGTGCCAGCAGTGAGGTCGGGCGGGACGGGGATACGCAGTATTTT. This sequence encodes CASSEVGRDGDTQYF.

This clonotype has a single count. The chain uses TRBV7-3 and TRBJ2-7, with 7 bases identical to TRBD1. Germline CDR1 reads SGHTA; CDR2 reads FQGTGA. The CDR3 has 14 residues. V was pared by 0 bases and J by 5 bases, with 4 bases of the junction left unmatched. CDR3 sequence (DNA): TGTGCCAGCAGCTTAACAGGGGGCCGGGACGAGCAGTACTTC. Translated, it gives CASSLTGGRDEQYF.

This clonotype came up a few times. The chain carries TRBV25-1 and TRBJ2-3, with 10 bases that match TRBD2. J gave up 5 bases and V 5 bases, and 4 bases lay outside the gene matches. CDR3 length: 14 amino acids. CDR1 MGHDK and CDR2 SYGVNS come from the germline V gene. CDR3 sequence (DNA): TGTGCCAGCAGTAAACCTAGCGGGAGAGATACGCAGTATTTT. It specifies CASSKPSGRDTQYF.

This chain uses TRBV6-4 with TRBJ1-1; D gene uncertain. Germline V gives CDR1 MRHNA, CDR2 SNTAGT. The V and J ends lost 3 bases and 2 bases respectively, with 10 bases between them. This CDR3 has 14 residues. The CDR3 coding sequence is TGTGCCAGCAGTGAGGTGGGCGGAAACACTGAAGCTTTCTTT. Its translation: CASSEVGGNTEAFF.

This clonotype was recorded once. The gene calls are TRBV7-8 and TRBJ2-1; D is perhaps TRBD1 (6 bases). This CDR3 has 15 residues. V was shortened by 5 bases and J by 7 bases, with 18 bases between the two germline ends. Per germline, CDR1 SGHVS and CDR2 FQNEAQ. The CDR3 bases are TGTGCCAGCAGCATTACAGGGAATTTAGGGAATGAGCAGTTCTTC. As protein: CASSITGNLGNEQFF.

This chain joins TRBV25-1 and TRBJ2-7, with 7 bases aligning to TRBD1. The CDR3 totals 16 residues. V lost 1 base to trimming and J lost 2 bases; unmatched junction nucleotides: 8. The V gene's germline CDR1 is MGHDK and CDR2 SYGVNS. This CDR3 reads CASSEFYRDRAYEQYF. The CDR3 DNA is TGTGCCAGCAGTGAATTCTATAGGGACAGAGCCTACGAGCAGTACTTC.

Details on this clonotype: Sequence at one end of the junction differs from germline and may be a read error. The chain couples TRBV6-2 or TRBV6-3 to TRBJ2-7; TRBD2 matches 9 bases. Germline CDR1 and CDR2: MNHEY and SVGEGT. The CDR3 runs to 14 residues. The CDR3 DNA sequence: TGTACCAGCACGATAGCGGGAGTACGGTACGAGCAGTACTTC. Amino acids: CTSTIAGVRYEQYF.

This clonotype was observed a handful of times. A read error may be the cause here, since a much bigger clone is one base away. In DNA, the CDR3 is TGTGCCAGCAGCGCCCTAAGCGGGAGCTCCTACAATGAGCGGTACTTC. This sequence encodes CASSALSGSSYNERYF. This chain connects TRBV3-1 to TRBJ2-1; 8 bases are a match to TRBD2. The germline CDR1 and CDR2 sequences are LGHDT and YNNKEL (reference sequence). CDR3 length: 16 amino acids.

The chain recombines TRBV7-9 with TRBJ2-7; D is unclear. Trimming stripped 4 bases from V and 1 base from J, with 8 bases between. Germline CDR1 SEHNR, CDR2 FQNEAQ (reference sequence). The CDR3 consists of 13 residues. The CDR3 loop is CASSSEESYEQYF. Here the CDR3 DNA reads TGTGCCAGCAGCTCAGAGGAATCCTACGAGCAGTACTTC.

The table lists this clonotype with a few counts. The CDR3 loop reads CASSQGVGWADTQYF. As DNA, the CDR3 is TGTGCCAGCAGCCAAGGTGTTGGGTGGGCAGATACGCAGTATTTT. The rearrangement links TRBV4-2 to TRBJ2-3; D is unclear. CDR1 and CDR2 (germline): LGHNA, YNFKEQ. The V end was cut by 1 base, the J end by 4 bases, with 12 bases between. The CDR3 has 15 residues.

The chain combines TRBV5-1 with TRBJ2-2; D is possibly TRBD1 (5 bases). Germline V gene data show CDR1 as SGHRS and CDR2 as YFSETQ. Trimming took 0 bases from V and 4 from J, leaving 13 bases between them. The CDR3 spans 16 residues. The CDR3 coding sequence is TGCGCCAGCAGCTTGGATGCAGGGCCCTTCACCGGGGAGCTGTTTTTT. This codes for CASSLDAGPFTGELFF.

This sequence joins TRBV7-3 and TRBJ1-3; no clear D gene. V was cut by 5 bases and J by 0 bases, with 14 bases left in between. The germline CDR1 and CDR2 sequences are SGHTA and FQGTGA. This CDR3 comprises 16 residues. The CDR3: CASSRSGVSSGNTIYF. The CDR3 DNA sequence: TGTGCCAGCAGCAGGTCAGGCGTGAGCTCTGGAAACACCATATATTTT.

A few counts support this clonotype. This chain links TRBV4-2 with TRBJ2-7; 11 bases align to TRBD2. The CDR3 consists of 15 residues. CDR1 and CDR2 from the germline V gene are LGHNA and YNFKEQ. V lost 3 bases and J lost 2; bases outside the gene matches: 3. CDR3 DNA: TGTGCCAGCAGCCAGGGACTAGCGGAAACCTACGAGCAGTACTTC. This codes for CASSQGLAETYEQYF.

J is TRBJ2-3 and V is TRBV12-3 or TRBV12-4, with D possibly being TRBD1 (6 bases). V was cut by 5 bases and J by 9 bases, with 15 bases left in between. This CDR3 spans 13 amino acids. CDR3 protein: CASSPGDEGTQYF. For the CDR3, the DNA is TGTGCCAGCAGTCCAGGGGACGAAGGAACGCAGTATTTT.

The chain recombines TRBV5-1 with TRBJ2-7; no clear D gene. V was shortened by 0 bases and J by 3 bases, with 10 bases between the two germline ends. The CDR3 length is 14 residues. Germline V gives CDR1 SGHRS, CDR2 YFSETQ. The CDR3 sequence: CASSLGGENYEQYF. CDR3 bases: TGCGCCAGCAGCTTGGGCGGTGAAAACTACGAGCAGTACTTC.

CDR3 sequence: CASSPPWAGSSTEAFF. The DNA for the CDR3 is TGTGCCAGCTCACCACCTTGGGCAGGGTCGTCCACTGAAGCTTTCTTT. V gene TRBV18 combines with J gene TRBJ1-1; TRBD1 might be the D (5 bases). With 0 bases removed from V and 4 bases from J, the gap between germline ends came to 15 bases. Germline lookup yields CDR1 KGHSH and CDR2 LQKENI. The CDR3 runs to 16 residues.

The CDR3 DNA is TGTGCCAGCAGCGTAGTGGCTAGCGGATTCACAGATACGCAGTATTTT. Translating gives CASSVVASGFTDTQYF. This chain joins TRBV9 and TRBJ2-3; 7 bases match TRBD2. This CDR3 comprises 16 residues. J lost 2 bases, V lost 0 bases, and 6 bases had no gene match. Germline V gives CDR1 SGDLS, CDR2 YYNGEE. The complete variable domain, with remaining parts taken from reference TRBV9 and TRBJ2-3, reads DSGVTQTPKHLITATGQRVTLRCSPRSGDLSVYWYQQSLDQGLQFLIQYYNGEERAKGNILERFSAQQFPDLHSELNLSSLELGDSALYFCASSVVASGFTDTQYFGPGTRLTVL.

This clonotype occurred a few times. J is TRBJ1-1 and V is TRBV20-1; 7 nucleotides align to TRBD1. Per the germline V gene, CDR1 is DFQATT and CDR2 is SNEGSKA (reference sequence). Unmatched junction bases numbered 4, after V lost 3 bases and J lost 0 bases. This CDR3 region has 14 residues. The CDR3 here is CSASSTGLNTEAFF. In DNA, the CDR3 is TGCAGTGCTAGCTCGACAGGGCTGAACACTGAAGCTTTCTTT.

The rearrangement uses TRBV6-6 and TRBJ2-7; no clear D gene. V was pared by 2 bases and J by 6 bases, with 14 bases between. The CDR3 is 14 residues long. Germline V gene lookup returns CDR1 MNHNY and CDR2 SVGAGI (reference sequence). CDR3: CASSYDDSVGEQYF. The CDR3 region has the DNA TGTGCCAGCAGTTACGACGATTCCGTCGGCGAGCAGTACTTC.

The rearrangement joins TRBV5-1 to TRBJ2-1; D not resolved. The CDR3 sequence is 12 residues long. Germline V gene sequence: CDR1 SGHRS, CDR2 YFSETQ. The V end was cut by 1 base, the J end by 10 bases, with 9 bases between. The CDR3 sequence: CASSLRRHEQFF. CDR3 coding DNA: TGCGCCAGCAGCTTGCGAAGGCACGAGCAGTTCTTC. Supplemented by reference TRBV5-1 and TRBJ2-1, the full variable domain reads KAGVTQTPRYLIKTRGQQVTLSCSPISGHRSVSWYQQTPGQGLQFLFEYFSETQRNKGNFPGRFSGRQFSNSRSEMNVSTLELGDSALYLCASSLRRHEQFFGPGTRLTVL.

The V and J genes are TRBV20-1 and TRBJ2-7; D perhaps matches TRBD2 (6 bases). CDR3 length: 13 residues. CDR1 is DFQATT and CDR2 is SNEGSKA in the germline V gene (reference sequence). Deletions cut 2 bases from V and 0 bases from J, with 8 bases between. CDR3 DNA: TGCAGTGCTAGAAGACTAGTCTCCTACGAGCAGTACTTC. Translated, it gives CSARRLVSYEQYF.

This rearrangement joins TRBV20-1 to TRBJ2-1; 10 nucleotides align to TRBD2. Germline V gene sequence: CDR1 DFQATT, CDR2 SNEGSKA (reference sequence). Trimming cost V 4 bases and J 4 bases; bases outside gene matches: 7. CDR3 length equals 15 residues. In nucleotides, the CDR3 is TGCAGTGCTACTCATAGCGGGAGGAATTACAATGAGCAGTTCTTC. It yields the protein CSATHSGRNYNEQFF.

V is TRBV3-1 and J is TRBJ2-2; 10 positions agree with TRBD2. The germline CDR1 and CDR2 sequences are LGHDT and YNNKEL (reference sequence). The CDR3 consists of 15 residues. V gave up 3 bases and J gave up 7 bases; unmatched junction bases: 5. Here the CDR3 reads CASSQGTSVYGELFF. The CDR3, as DNA: TGTGCCAGCAGCCAGGGGACTAGCGTTTACGGGGAGCTGTTTTTT.

This chain joins TRBV27 and TRBJ2-1, with D tentatively TRBD1 or TRBD2 (6 bases each). The CDR3 is 15 residues long. CDR1 is MNHEY and CDR2 is SMNVEV in the germline V gene (reference sequence). V lost 0 bases and J 2 bases, leaving 8 bases between the germline ends. The CDR3 loop is CASSLSRGPYNEQFF. CDR3 coding DNA: TGTGCCAGCAGTTTATCCCGGGGGCCCTACAATGAGCAGTTCTTC.

The rearrangement uses TRBV12-3 or TRBV12-4 and TRBJ2-7; no clear D gene. The CDR3 has 14 amino acids. The V gene lost 0 bases and the J gene lost 1 base, with 7 bases spanning the gap. Written as DNA, the CDR3 is TGTGCCAGCAGTTTAGCGCTTACGTCCTACGAGCAGTACTTC. It yields the protein CASSLALTSYEQYF.

The gene calls are TRBV19 and TRBJ2-1; TRBD1 is a possible D gene (7 bases). The CDR3 is 16 residues long. In germline, CDR1 is LNHDA, CDR2 SQIVND (reference sequence). Trimming took off 3 bases at V and 6 bases at J, with 18 bases between the two ends. The CDR3 spells CASSMARRGRLNEQFF. CDR3 DNA sequence: TGTGCCAGTAGTATGGCTAGGAGGGGGCGCCTCAATGAGCAGTTCTTC.